This T cell receptor beta chain was recovered during a study of tissue T cells after allogeneic stem cell transplantation. This clone was recorded only once. The antigen is not known. These gene names are mouse names. The read gets to within 1 residue of the CDR3 end, and the germline J gene fills in the rest. This same CDR3 is encoded by further DNA sequences in the sample. Whole-study findings and limits: Anatomically similar tissues had similar TCR repertoires within each patient. Shared clones across patients were few; motif clustering revealed tissue-specific shared signatures.

Trimming took 3 bases from V and 0 from J; bases not matched to a gene: 3. Looked up from germline, CDR1 is NSQYPW and CDR2 is LRSPGD (reference sequence). This CDR3 region has 16 residues. Sequencing of TCRbeta CDR3 at survey depth gave sequences and template counts. Produced via immunoSEQ multiplex PCR; TCRdb's table is partial and in-frame only. The sample consists of approximately 47,000 clones, less than 75% of them appearing once. This TCR was sampled from a pool of C57BL/6 mice in good health. Sequences were obtained from sorted cells pooled from one or two spleens. The V gene is TRBV1, the J gene TRBJ2-2; 8 bases are a match to TRBD2. This CDR3 is CTCSADWGANTGQLYF. The sequenced CDR3 bases are TGCACCTGCAGTGCCGACTGGGGAGCAAACACCGGGCAGCTCTAC.